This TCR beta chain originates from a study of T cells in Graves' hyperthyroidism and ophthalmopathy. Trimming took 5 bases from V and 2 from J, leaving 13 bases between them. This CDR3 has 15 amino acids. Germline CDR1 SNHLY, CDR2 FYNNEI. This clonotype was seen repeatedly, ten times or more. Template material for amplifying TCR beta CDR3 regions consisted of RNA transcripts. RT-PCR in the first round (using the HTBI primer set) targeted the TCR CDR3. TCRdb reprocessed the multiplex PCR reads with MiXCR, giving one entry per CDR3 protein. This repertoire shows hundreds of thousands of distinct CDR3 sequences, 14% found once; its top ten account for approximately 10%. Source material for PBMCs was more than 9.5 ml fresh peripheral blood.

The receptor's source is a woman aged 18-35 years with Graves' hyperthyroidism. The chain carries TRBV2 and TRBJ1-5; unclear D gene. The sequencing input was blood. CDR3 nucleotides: TGTGCCAGCAGTTCCCGGGGAGCAGGCAATCAGCCCCAGCATTTT. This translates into CASSSRGAGNQPQHF. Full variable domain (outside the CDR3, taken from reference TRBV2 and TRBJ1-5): EPEVTQTPSHQVTQMGQEVILRCVPISNHLYFYWYRQILGQKVEFLVSFYNNEISEKSEIFDDQFSVERPDGSNFTLKIRSTKLEDSAMYFCASSSRGAGNQPQHFGDGTRLSIL.